These 28 T cell receptor beta chains came from one sample sequenced in a study of vaccination effects on CD4 cells after COVID-19. Measured with immunoSEQ multiplex PCR; TCRdb has only the in-frame clones, and not every one. The table has tens of thousands of clones, 60% to 80% seen once. Before any sequencing was done, the ViraFEST assay used viral peptide pools to expand antigen-specific CD4+ T cells. Subsequent to about 10 days of culture, CD4+ T cells were isolated. Infection dated between March and December 2020, before the Alpha, Beta and Delta variants reached the United States. No cognate antigen is known for these TCRs. The sequenced sample was CD4+ T cells from PBMCs cultured with HCoV-NL63 spike peptides, obtained before COVID-19 vaccination. These receptors all stem from a human donor who had a prior SARS-CoV-2 infection.

This sequence joins TRBV19 and TRBJ2-7; TRBD2 aligns across 9 bases. Germline V lookup: CDR1 LNHDA, CDR2 SQIVND (reference sequence). The trim removed 4 bases at V and 2 bases at J, leaving 15 bases unmatched. The CDR3 loop spans 18 amino acids. CDR3 sequence reads: CASSTPARREGSTYEQYF. The CDR3 bases are TGTGCCAGTAGTACGCCGGCGAGGCGGGAGGGATCAACCTACGAGCAGTACTTC.

In its sample, this clone was seen a few times. J is TRBJ2-7 and V is TRBV2; the match to TRBD2 covers 7 bases. J was trimmed by 3 bases and V by 7 bases; bases with no gene match: 9. The V gene's germline CDR1 is SNHLY and CDR2 FYNNEI. This CDR3 is built from 14 residues. The CDR3 reads CASTAGTGGYEQYF. CDR3 in DNA: TGTGCCAGCACCGCGGGGACGGGGGGCTACGAGCAGTACTTC.

This clone was counted only a few times. The chain links TRBV15 to TRBJ1-1, with 8 bases that match TRBD1. Germline lookup yields CDR1 LNHNV and CDR2 YYDKDF (reference sequence). V lost 3 bases and J lost 4; bases outside the gene matches: 4. The CDR3 runs to 14 residues. In DNA form, the CDR3 reads TGTGCCACCAGCAGGGACAGGGCAAGCACTGAAGCTTTCTTT. Encoded protein: CATSRDRASTEAFF.

The V and J genes are TRBV4-2 and TRBJ2-7; 8 nucleotides match TRBD1. V dropped 2 bases and J dropped 3; count of bases not matched to a gene: 3. CDR1 and CDR2 (germline): LGHNA, YNFKEQ. CDR3 size: 14 residues. CDR3 amino acids: CASSQPGQGYEQYF. Here the CDR3 DNA reads TGTGCCAGCAGCCAACCCGGACAGGGCTACGAGCAGTACTTC.

The chain carries TRBV4-2 and TRBJ2-5, with D maybe TRBD1 (6 bases). This CDR3 is 16 amino acids long. Trimming pared 1 base from V and 3 bases from J, leaving 15 bases between. Per germline, CDR1 LGHNA and CDR2 YNFKEQ. The CDR3 nucleotides read TGTGCCAGCAGCCAAGTGGCAGTCAGGGGTAAAGAGACCCAGTACTTC. Protein sequence: CASSQVAVRGKETQYF.

The chain carries TRBV15 and TRBJ2-2; 9 bases agree with TRBD2. Germline lookup yields CDR1 LNHNV and CDR2 YYDKDF (reference sequence). With 1 base clipped from V and 3 bases from J, the junction kept 6 bases outside the gene matches. The CDR3 sequence is 17 residues long. The chain's CDR3 is CATSRVGLAQYTGELFF. The CDR3 DNA reads as TGTGCCACCAGCAGAGTCGGACTAGCGCAGTACACCGGGGAGCTGTTTTTT. The entire variable domain, with the rest obtained from reference TRBV15 and TRBJ2-2, is as follows: DAMVIQNPRYQVTQFGKPVTLSCSQTLNHNVMYWYQQKSSQAPKLLFHYYDKDFNNEADTPDNFQSRRPNTSFCFLDIRSPGLGDTAMYLCATSRVGLAQYTGELFFGEGSRLTVL.

The chain combines TRBV5-1 with TRBJ2-3, with D perhaps matching TRBD2 (6 bases). The CDR3 loop spans 14 amino acids. V lost 4 bases to trimming and J lost 0 bases, with 9 bases between them. Looked up from germline, CDR1 is SGHRS and CDR2 is YFSETQ. CDR3 sequence (DNA): TGCGCCAGCAGCCCCGGGACTAGCACAGATACGCAGTATTTT. This encodes CASSPGTSTDTQYF.

The chain links TRBV4-3 to TRBJ2-2; the match to TRBD2 covers 12 bases. V shed 1 base and J 3 bases; nucleotides not matched to a gene: 6. Germline CDR1 reads LGHNA; CDR2 reads YSLEER. CDR3 length: 18 amino acids. The CDR3 protein is CASSQARTSGIDTGELFF. CDR3 sequence (DNA): TGCGCCAGCAGCCAAGCCCGGACTAGCGGGATTGACACCGGGGAGCTGTTTTTT.

V gene TRBV5-6 combines with J gene TRBJ1-5, with a possible D match to TRBD1 (6 bases). V lost 4 bases and J 7 bases, leaving 15 bases between the germline ends. This CDR3 is 14 amino acids long. Germline V lookup: CDR1 SGHDT, CDR2 YYEEEE. CDR3 protein: CASSPSTGGQPQHF. The CDR3 DNA sequence: TGTGCCAGCAGCCCGTCGACAGGAGGGCAGCCCCAGCATTTT.

This chain connects TRBV7-8 to TRBJ2-3; D not certain. This CDR3 spans 12 amino acids. The germline gives CDR1 SGHVS, CDR2 FQNEAQ. V was cut by 1 base and J by 1 base, with 0 bases left in between. The CDR3 region has the DNA TGTGCCAGCAGCTTAGGCACAGATACGCAGTATTTT. This sequence encodes CASSLGTDTQYF.

The chain is built from TRBV15 and TRBJ1-1; unclear D gene. Germline V gene data show CDR1 as LNHNV and CDR2 as YYDKDF (reference sequence). The CDR3 is made up of 15 amino acids. V was trimmed by 4 bases and J by 4 bases, leaving 16 bases between them. The CDR3 sequence: CATSTRNPGSTEAFF. In DNA form, the CDR3 reads TGTGCCACCAGCACCAGAAATCCCGGCAGCACTGAAGCTTTCTTT.

The chain has TRBV7-2 and TRBJ2-5; TRBD2 agrees at 8 bases. Trimming took 5 bases from V and 2 from J; bases not matched to a gene: 10. The germline gives CDR1 SGHTA, CDR2 FQGNSA. This CDR3 is built from 16 residues. In nucleotides, the CDR3 is TGTGCCAGCAGCCTGTGGGCGAGCGGGAGACAAGAGACCCAGTACTTC. It yields the protein CASSLWASGRQETQYF.

The chain employs TRBV9 and TRBJ2-5; possible D gene TRBD2, 5 bases. The CDR3 length is 14 residues. Trimming cost V 0 bases and J 3 bases, with 9 bases left between them. The germline V gene encodes CDR1 SGDLS and CDR2 YYNGEE. Here the CDR3 reads CASSVAAGEETQYF. The CDR3 DNA is TGTGCCAGCAGCGTAGCTGCCGGGGAAGAGACCCAGTACTTC.

The chain uses TRBV2 and TRBJ2-7, with 7 nucleotides matching TRBD2. Unmatched junction bases numbered 6, after V lost 4 bases and J lost 6 bases. Germline CDR1 reads SNHLY; CDR2 reads FYNNEI. The CDR3 is 13 amino acids. CDR3 bases: TGTGCCAGCAGTGTTCAGCGGGACGGCGAGCAGTACTTC. Its translation is CASSVQRDGEQYF.

This clone turned up a few times. The chain links TRBV7-8 to TRBJ2-7, with unresolved D. The CDR3 is 18 amino acids. Germline CDR1 SGHVS, CDR2 FQNEAQ. V was pared by 0 bases and J by 3 bases, with 21 bases between. CDR3 coding DNA: TGTGCCAGCAGCTTAGCGAGGATTTCAACTCAGGCCCTCTACGAGCAGTACTTC. This codes for CASSLARISTQALYEQYF.

This chain links TRBV7-9 with TRBJ1-3; no definite D call. The CDR3 length is 14 residues. Deletions cut 2 bases from V and 3 bases from J, with 8 bases between. Germline V lookup: CDR1 SEHNR, CDR2 FQNEAQ (reference sequence). The chain's CDR3 is CASSLQVGGNTIYF. The CDR3 DNA follows: TGTGCCAGCAGCTTACAAGTCGGTGGAAACACCATATATTTT.

This chain connects TRBV5-1 to TRBJ2-3; D tentatively reads TRBD1 or TRBD2 (5 bases each). This CDR3 is built from 15 residues. V gave up 1 base and J gave up 6 bases, with 15 bases separating them. Germline V gene data show CDR1 as SGHRS and CDR2 as YFSETQ. The CDR3 loop reads CASSLTGPLGDTQYF. In nucleotides, the CDR3 is TGCGCCAGCAGCTTGACGGGGCCTCTCGGGGATACGCAGTATTTT.

The genes are TRBV24-1 and TRBJ2-3; D call uncertain. Trimming removed 7 bases at V and 1 base at J, with 17 bases between. Germline assignment: CDR1 KGHDR and CDR2 SFDVKD. There are 16 residues in the CDR3. CDR3 nucleotides: TGTGCCACCAGCAGAGGCGGCTCTGGAGGCACAGATACGCAGTATTTT. Its protein is CATSRGGSGGTDTQYF.

The chain carries TRBV2 and TRBJ2-7; 11 positions agree with TRBD1. V lost 7 bases to trimming and J lost 2 bases; unmatched junction nucleotides: 4. CDR1 SNHLY and CDR2 FYNNEI come from the germline V gene. This CDR3 region has 14 residues. CDR3 in amino acids: CASIRDRGTYEQYF. The CDR3 DNA is TGTGCCAGCATCAGGGACAGGGGGACCTACGAGCAGTACTTC.

This chain joins TRBV19 and TRBJ2-3; TRBD2 matches at 11 bases. This CDR3 contains 15 residues. Germline V CDR1 and CDR2: LNHDA, SQIVND (reference sequence). The ends lost 5 bases at V and 4 bases at J; junction bases unmatched: 5. CDR3: CASSALAGGADTQYF. CDR3 bases: TGTGCCAGTAGTGCCCTAGCGGGGGGCGCAGATACGCAGTATTTT.

This clone has more than one count but fewer than ten. This chain joins TRBV5-1 and TRBJ2-5, with 9 bases that match TRBD2. Trimming at V came to 4 bases and at J to 2 bases, leaving 6 bases not matched to a gene. This CDR3 has 15 residues. CDR1 is SGHRS and CDR2 is YFSETQ in the germline V gene. In DNA, the CDR3 is TGCGCCAGCAGCCTGTCTAGCGGGACTCAAGAGACCCAGTACTTC. It codes for CASSLSSGTQETQYF.

This clone appeared a few times. The rearrangement joins TRBV2 to TRBJ2-1, with D perhaps TRBD1 (5 bases). CDR1 is SNHLY, CDR2 FYNNEI, per germline. The CDR3 consists of 15 residues. Trimming removed 3 bases at V and 4 bases at J, with 13 bases between. The CDR3 sequence is CASSEKGSLYNEQFF. The CDR3 DNA sequence: TGTGCCAGCAGTGAGAAGGGGTCCTTATACAATGAGCAGTTCTTC.

The J gene is TRBJ1-2, the V gene TRBV5-4, with D hard to call. Trimming took 0 bases from V and 7 from J, leaving 10 bases between them. The CDR3 is made up of 13 amino acids. Germline values: CDR1 SGHNT, CDR2 YYREEE (reference sequence). CDR3 sequence: CASSLGFFGGYTF. The CDR3 DNA follows: TGTGCCAGCAGCTTGGGTTTTTTTGGTGGCTACACCTTC.

The rearrangement joins TRBV18 to TRBJ2-1, with D perhaps TRBD2 (6 bases). V was clipped by 3 bases and J by 5 bases, with 14 bases between them. Germline V gene lookup returns CDR1 KGHSH and CDR2 LQKENI. This CDR3 is 15 amino acids long. The CDR3 nucleotides are TGTGCCAGCTCACCCTCGAGGGGCGGGGACAATGAGCAGTTCTTC. It is translated as CASSPSRGGDNEQFF.

The genes are TRBV19 and TRBJ2-2; tentatively, D is TRBD1 (5 bases). The V end lost 6 bases, the J end lost 5 bases, and 13 bases lay between the germline ends. Germline V gene sequence: CDR1 LNHDA, CDR2 SQIVND (reference sequence). The CDR3 is made up of 14 amino acids. The CDR3 DNA follows: TGTGCCAGTAGAACGACAGCCCAGACCGGGGAGCTGTTTTTT. Amino acids: CASRTTAQTGELFF.

The chain employs TRBV9 and TRBJ2-7; D might be TRBD1 (5 bases). This CDR3 has 14 amino acids. CDR1 SGDLS and CDR2 YYNGEE come from the germline V gene. The V and J ends lost 0 bases and 2 bases respectively, with 9 bases between them. The CDR3 loop reads CASSVGGRTYEQYF. CDR3 DNA: TGTGCCAGCAGCGTAGGGGGCCGAACCTACGAGCAGTACTTC.

CDR3 sequence (DNA): TGCGCCAGCAGCTTAAACCGAAAGGGGGCGCTTTTAGACACCGGGGAGCTGTTTTTT. It translates to CASSLNRKGALLDTGELFF. The rearrangement joins TRBV5-1 to TRBJ2-2; 7 bases are shared with TRBD1. J was trimmed by 3 bases and V by 2 bases; bases with no gene match: 16. The CDR3 consists of 19 residues. CDR1 and CDR2 from the germline V gene are SGHRS and YFSETQ.

This clone was observed a few times. The chain couples TRBV5-6 to TRBJ1-2, with D possibly matching TRBD1 (5 bases). Trimming left V 5 bases short and J 5 bases short, with 13 bases between. CDR1 and CDR2 from the germline V gene are SGHDT and YYEEEE. This CDR3 region has 13 residues. The chain's CDR3 is CASSRRDGYGYTF. DNA of the CDR3: TGTGCCAGCAGTCGCCGGGACGGATATGGCTACACCTTC.